This entry lists 16 T cell receptor beta chains sequenced from one sample in a study of Ad26.COV2.S vaccination and SARS-CoV-2 variants. Method: immunoSEQ multiplex PCR; TCRdb's copy keeps in-frame clones and lacks some. The table records over 300,000 clones, under 90% of them present only once. Treatment in this sample: some 20 received Ad26.COV2.S at low or high dose, single or two shots; a few received placebo; per-sample allocation not given. Day 63 following the first vaccine or placebo injection was when the samples were taken. This specimen consisted of peripheral blood, obtained in a trial of Ad26.COV2.S vaccine versus placebo. These receptors originate from a person between 18 and 59 years old who received the Ad26.COV2.S COVID-19 vaccine or a placebo.

This clone has a single count. This rearrangement joins TRBV10-3 to TRBJ1-6; TRBD1 agrees at 10 bases. The CDR3 is 14 amino acids. V lost 5 bases and J lost 9; bases outside the gene matches: 4. Per germline, CDR1 ENHRY and CDR2 SYGVKD. The CDR3 DNA sequence: TGTGCCATCAGTACCCGGGACAGGGGTTCACCCCTCCACTTT. Its translation is CAISTRDRGSPLHF.

This chain connects TRBV9 to TRBJ1-6, with a tentative D call TRBD1 (5 bases). With 4 bases removed from V and 10 bases from J, the gap between germline ends came to 12 bases. Per the germline V gene, CDR1 is SGDLS and CDR2 is YYNGEE. This CDR3 region has 13 residues. The CDR3 region has the DNA TGTGCCAGCAGCCACGGGGACGGCTCACCCCTCCACTTT. Translating gives CASSHGDGSPLHF.

The chain uses TRBV12-5 and TRBJ2-2; a weak D match, TRBD1 (6 bases). This CDR3 has 11 amino acids. Trimming pared 9 bases from V and 7 bases from J, leaving 9 bases between. The germline gives CDR1 LGHNT, CDR2 FRNRAP. Here the CDR3 DNA reads TGTGCTAGCCAGGGGTTCGGGGAGCTGTTTTTT. Amino acids: CASQGFGELFF. The entire variable domain, with the rest obtained from reference TRBV12-5 and TRBJ2-2, is as follows: DARVTQTPRHKVTEMGQEVTMRCQPILGHNTVFWYRQTMMQGLELLAYFRNRAPLDDSGMPKDRFSAEMPDATLATLKIQPSEPRDSAVYFCASQGFGELFFGEGSRLTVL.

The chain is built from TRBV5-4 and TRBJ2-3; 7 positions match TRBD2. The V gene's germline CDR1 is SGHNT and CDR2 YYREEE (reference sequence). CDR3 length equals 15 residues. Unmatched junction bases numbered 6, after V lost 1 base and J lost 4 bases. In nucleotides, the CDR3 is TGTGCCAGCAGCTTGTCTAGCGGCCCCCCAGATACGCAGTATTTT. Amino acids: CASSLSSGPPDTQYF.

This chain connects TRBV11-3 to TRBJ2-2; D is possibly TRBD2 (5 bases). Trimming cost V 2 bases and J 7 bases, with 14 bases left between them. Looked up from germline, CDR1 is SGHNT and CDR2 is YENEEA. This CDR3 region has 15 residues. CDR3 sequence (DNA): TGTGCCAGCAGCTTAATAACTAGGCTCCGCGGGGAGCTGTTTTTT. Its translation: CASSLITRLRGELFF.

The chain employs TRBV11-2 and TRBJ2-4; 14 nucleotides line up with TRBD2. The CDR3 has 17 residues. Germline V gene lookup returns CDR1 SGHAT and CDR2 FQNNGV. Losses at the gene ends were 5 bases for V and 4 bases for J; bases not matched to a gene: 7. CDR3 residues: CASSAERLAGGKNIQYF. The DNA for the CDR3 is TGTGCCAGCAGCGCGGAGAGACTAGCGGGAGGGAAAAACATTCAGTACTTC.

A few counts support this clone. The V gene is TRBV6-5, the J gene TRBJ1-5; possibly TRBD1 for D (5 bases). V was clipped by 7 bases and J by 0 bases, with 13 bases between them. CDR1 MNHEY and CDR2 SVGAGI come from the germline V gene. The CDR3 sequence is 15 residues long. The CDR3 region has the DNA TGTGCCAGCAAATGGGACTTTCGTAGCAATCAGCCCCAGCATTTT. It translates to CASKWDFRSNQPQHF.

This chain uses TRBV7-9 with TRBJ1-5; TRBD1 might be the D (5 bases). With 4 bases removed from V and 1 base from J, the gap between germline ends came to 17 bases. Germline CDR1 reads SEHNR; CDR2 reads FQNEAQ (reference sequence). This CDR3 has 17 residues. CDR3 coding DNA: TGTGCCAGCAGCTCCTCCGGGGGGGTACGGAGCAATCAGCCCCAGCATTTT. Protein product: CASSSSGGVRSNQPQHF.

The chain has TRBV7-9 and TRBJ2-7, with unresolved D. V lost 5 bases and J lost 3, with 17 bases in between. The CDR3 contains 15 residues. From germline, CDR1 is SEHNR and CDR2 FQNEAQ (reference sequence). This chain's CDR3 is CASSPYGKGLYEQYF. The CDR3 DNA follows: TGTGCCAGCAGCCCGTATGGGAAGGGCCTCTACGAGCAGTACTTC.

This CDR3 reads CASRPRERYGYTF. DNA for the CDR3: TGTGCCAGCAGACCACGGGAGCGCTATGGCTACACCTTC. The rearrangement links TRBV6-6 to TRBJ1-2; no clear D gene. Germline loops: CDR1 MNHNY, CDR2 SVGAGI (reference sequence). The V gene lost 6 bases and the J gene lost 4 bases, with 12 bases spanning the gap. CDR3 length equals 13 residues.

The V and J genes are TRBV7-9 and TRBJ2-7; 10 bases fit TRBD2. After removal of 10 bases from V and 7 bases from J, the junction contained 10 bases not matched to a gene. This CDR3 is 13 amino acids long. CDR1 is SEHNR and CDR2 is FQNEAQ in the germline V gene (reference sequence). CDR3 nucleotide sequence: TGTGCCATCCAGCGGGAGGGGCCTCGGGAGCAGTACTTC. Residues: CAIQREGPREQYF.

This rearrangement joins TRBV14 to TRBJ2-7; D possibly corresponds to TRBD2 (5 bases). Germline assignment: CDR1 SGHDN and CDR2 FVKESK. This CDR3 has 14 residues. V lost 0 bases to trimming and J lost 3 bases, with 9 bases between them. The CDR3 reads CASSQDWRSYEQYF. CDR3 coding DNA: TGTGCCAGCAGCCAAGATTGGAGGAGCTACGAGCAGTACTTC.

The chain couples TRBV5-4 to TRBJ1-6; tentatively, D is TRBD1 (5 bases). The germline V and J ends were trimmed by 0 bases and 13 bases, with 11 bases remaining between them. Germline V gives CDR1 SGHNT, CDR2 YYREEE (reference sequence). The CDR3 consists of 13 residues. The CDR3 coding sequence is TGTGCCAGCAGCTTGGGGGGCAGCCCGCCCCTCCACTTT. Translation: CASSLGGSPPLHF.

The chain links TRBV19 to TRBJ2-7, with D unclear. CDR1 is LNHDA, CDR2 SQIVND, per germline (reference sequence). This CDR3 region has 13 residues. The V and J ends lost 6 bases and 5 bases respectively, with 14 bases between them. The CDR3 sequence: CASRSGSNDEQYF. CDR3 DNA: TGTGCCAGTAGGAGTGGATCCAATGACGAGCAGTACTTC. Variable domain in full (rest from reference TRBV19 and TRBJ2-7): DGGITQSPKYLFRKEGQNVTLSCEQNLNHDAMYWYRQDPGQGLRLIYYSQIVNDFQKGDIAEGYSVSREKKESFPLTVTSAQKNPTAFYLCASRSGSNDEQYFGPGTRLTVT.

This clone showed up just once. Sequence at one end of the junction differs from germline and may be a read error. The rearrangement links TRBV5-1 to TRBJ2-3; D possibly uses TRBD1 or TRBD2 (5 bases each). The CDR3 has 16 amino acids. CDR1 is SGHRS, CDR2 YFSETQ, per germline. The CDR3 loop is CASSLNAGWGTDTQFF. CDR3 sequence (DNA): TGCGCCAGCAGCTTGAATGCGGGTTGGGGCACAGATACGCAGTTTTTT.

This chain links TRBV29-1 with TRBJ2-2; 10 nucleotides align to TRBD2. CDR1 is SQVTM, CDR2 ANQGSEA, per germline. V shed 7 bases, J shed 4 bases, and the junction held 12 bases outside the gene matches. The CDR3 covers 16 residues. For the CDR3, the DNA is TGCAGCGCGGGGAAAGCGGGAGGGCCGAGCACCGGGGAGCTGTTTTTT. This codes for CSAGKAGGPSTGELFF.